The 7 T cell receptor beta chains presented below share a single source sample, sequenced in a study of response to subunit inactivated influenza vaccine (dated by TCRdb to 2017 to 2018). The library was prepared using RT-PCR. This sample was sequenced with an Illumina HiSeq 2500. The public sequencing data were trimmed at Q25 with fastp and processed into clonotypes with MiXCR by TCRdb, which kept only in-frame beta chains. Rows are unified per CDR3 protein, each entry keeping the most common DNA and genes. For this sample there are about 650,000 distinct CDR3 sequences; 11% to 15% appear just once. The ten largest clones represent roughly 7.2% of the sample. The sample was PBMCs from blood, taken around 14 days before vaccination. Source of these receptors: a man aged 45-65 years who received an inactivated influenza vaccine. Donor details come from another sample of the same person, matched by shared clones.

The chain links TRBV29-1 to TRBJ1-4; TRBD1 matches 8 bases. CDR3 length: 13 amino acids. The ends lost 7 bases at V and 3 bases at J; junction bases unmatched: 4. Germline assignment: CDR1 SQVTM and CDR2 ANQGSEA. CDR3 sequence reads: CSAGQGSNEKLFF. The CDR3 region has the DNA TGCAGCGCCGGACAGGGATCTAATGAAAAACTGTTTTTT.

In its sample, this clonotype was seen a few times. The chain is built from TRBV10-3 and TRBJ2-3; D possibly corresponds to TRBD2 (6 bases). Germline V lookup: CDR1 ENHRY, CDR2 SYGVKD. The CDR3 consists of 14 residues. Trimming pared 6 bases from V and 2 bases from J, leaving 12 bases between. DNA for the CDR3: TGTGCCATCAGGACCGGGACTCCCACAGATACGCAGTATTTT. Translated, it gives CAIRTGTPTDTQYF.

The sample holds a few counts of this clonotype. The chain is built from TRBV4-3 and TRBJ2-7; the match to TRBD1 covers 8 bases. V trimming: 3 bases; J trimming: 3 bases; junction bases outside the gene matches: 4. There are 14 residues in the CDR3. Germline V CDR1 and CDR2: LGHNA, YSLEER. CDR3 DNA sequence: TGCGCCAGCAGCCAGGGACAGGCGCACTACGAGCAGTACTTC. It specifies CASSQGQAHYEQYF.

There are a few counts of this clonotype. This sequence joins TRBV30 and TRBJ2-2; D is undetermined. This CDR3 is 14 amino acids long. Per the germline V gene, CDR1 is GTSNPN and CDR2 is SVGIG (reference sequence). V was trimmed by 0 bases and J by 6 bases, leaving 11 bases between them. In DNA, the CDR3 is TGTGCCTGGAGTGTAAAAGGGTCGGCCGGGGAGCTGTTTTTT. This sequence encodes CAWSVKGSAGELFF. The whole variable domain, remainder taken from reference TRBV30 and TRBJ2-2, is SQTIHQWPATLVQPVGSPLSLECTVEGTSNPNLYWYRQAAGRGLQLLFYSVGIGQISSEVPQNLSASRPQDRQFILSSKKLLLSDSGFYLCAWSVKGSAGELFFGEGSRLTVL.

This clonotype was picked up a small number of times. V is TRBV4-3 and J is TRBJ2-1; 9 bases line up with TRBD1. The CDR3 has 17 amino acids. The V segment lost 2 bases and the J segment 6 bases; nucleotides outside the gene matches: 11. Looked up from germline, CDR1 is LGHNA and CDR2 is YSLEER. In nucleotides, the CDR3 is TGCGCCAGCAGCCAACTGGTGAGCGGGACAGGGACCAATGAGCAGTTCTTC. It translates to CASSQLVSGTGTNEQFF.

V and J are TRBV27 and TRBJ1-6; D not certain. Germline V gene lookup returns CDR1 MNHEY and CDR2 SMNVEV (reference sequence). V lost 7 bases to trimming and J lost 4 bases, with 14 bases between them. This CDR3 spans 15 amino acids. This CDR3 is CASNPSGRYNSPLHF. The CDR3 DNA is TGTGCCAGCAACCCCTCCGGTCGTTATAATTCACCCCTCCACTTT.

This clonotype was seen a few times. This chain joins TRBV20-1 and TRBJ1-1, with D possibly matching TRBD1 (5 bases). The CDR3 spans 12 residues. V was trimmed by 8 bases and J by 4 bases, leaving 14 bases between them. Germline V gene data show CDR1 as DFQATT and CDR2 as SNEGSKA (reference sequence). The CDR3 spells CSTRQGSTEAFF. CDR3 DNA sequence: TGCAGTACCCGCCAGGGTAGCACTGAAGCTTTCTTT.